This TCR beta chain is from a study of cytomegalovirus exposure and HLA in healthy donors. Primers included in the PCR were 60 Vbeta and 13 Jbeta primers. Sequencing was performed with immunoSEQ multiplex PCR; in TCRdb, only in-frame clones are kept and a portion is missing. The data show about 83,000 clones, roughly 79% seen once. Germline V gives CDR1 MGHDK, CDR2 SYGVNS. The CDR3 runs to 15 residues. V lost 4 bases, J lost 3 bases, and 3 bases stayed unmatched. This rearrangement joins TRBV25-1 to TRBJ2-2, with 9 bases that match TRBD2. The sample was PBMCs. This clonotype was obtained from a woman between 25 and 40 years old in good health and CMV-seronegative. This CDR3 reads CASSGTSVDTGELFF. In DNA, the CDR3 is TGTGCCAGCAGTGGGACTAGCGTAGACACCGGGGAGCTGTTTTTT.